This T cell receptor (beta chain) was sequenced for a study of blood T cell repertoires in COVID-19. Study-wide background: The origin of the acute and convalescent COVID-19 samples was the United States, Italy and Spain. Nucleic acid was either cDNA or gDNA, and it came from T cells, B-cell-depleted T cells, or PBMCs.

The CDR3 runs to 16 residues. Germline CDR1 MGHRA, CDR2 YSYEKL. Trimming cost V 1 base and J 8 bases, with 18 bases left between them. Original data processing: Amplifying reference gene primers gave estimates of nucleated cell counts. Only in-frame clones appear in the TCRdb table, and some are missing; sequencing was by immunoSEQ multiplex PCR. V, J and clone size are those of that table, while D and trimming were read from the DNA. This sample has 95,000 or so clones, with under 90% found just once. J is TRBJ2-1 and V is TRBV4-1, with D possibly matching TRBD1 (7 bases). The clonotype originates from a human donor in a cohort sampled during active COVID-19. Input material: peripheral blood. For the CDR3, the DNA is TGCGCCAGCAGCCAAGTGGCTCAGGGGGGCCGGGATGAGCAGTTCTTC. Its translation: CASSQVAQGGRDEQFF.